The rows below give T cell receptor beta chains drawn from one sample of a study of blood T cells in healthy people across ages. TCRdb recomputed calls from the 5' RACE reads with MiXCR, one row per CDR3 protein. The repertoire holds 1.5 million to 2 million distinct CDR3 sequences, with more than 35% as singletons. The sample comprised blood. The receptors shown here come from a human donor in good health. The CDR3 runs from the conserved cysteine through the conserved F or W. The D gene is left open where the match is weak. Rows may omit the clone size; those that give it use once, few, many or a size class.

length: 15; size: -; V: TRBV5-6; J: TRBJ2-3; D: TRBD1; CDR3: CASSFLDRGTDTQYF; DNA: TGTGCCAGCAGCTTCCTGGACAGGGGCACAGATACGCAGTATTTT
length: 13; size: few; V: TRBV12-3/TRBV12-4; J: TRBJ2-5; D: TRBD1; CDR3: CASRGTDGETQYF; DNA: TGTGCCAGCAGAGGGACAGACGGTGAGACCCAGTACTTC
length: 16; size: -; V: TRBV5-1; J: TRBJ1-2; D: -; CDR3: CASSEQGELANYGYTF; DNA: TGCGCCAGCTCAGAACAGGGAGAGTTAGCTAACTATGGCTACACCTTC
length: 13; size: few; V: TRBV29-1; J: TRBJ2-3; D: TRBD1; CDR3: CSVNRGATDTQYF; DNA: TGCAGCGTAAACAGGGGCGCGACAGATACGCAGTATTTT
length: 15; size: -; V: TRBV6-6; J: TRBJ2-3; D: -; CDR3: CASSMVPLEGDTQYF; DNA: TGTGCCAGCAGCATGGTGCCGCTGGAGGGAGATACGCAGTATTTT
length: 13; size: many; V: TRBV20-1; J: TRBJ1-6; D: TRBD1; CDR3: CSAEPGQHSPLHF; DNA: TGCAGTGCGGAGCCGGGACAGCACTCACCCCTCCACTTT
length: 15; size: -; V: TRBV29-1; J: TRBJ2-7; D: TRBD2; CDR3: CSVRGERGESCEQYF; DNA: TGCAGCGTTCGGGGAGAGCGGGGGGAGTCCTGCGAGCAGTACTTC
length: 16; size: -; V: TRBV20-1; J: TRBJ1-5; D: TRBD1; CDR3: CSARDRGHYGWETQHF; DNA: TGCAGTGCTAGAGACAGGGGGCATTACGGCTGGGAGACCCAGCATTTT
length: 17; size: -; V: TRBV27; J: TRBJ1-2; D: TRBD1; CDR3: CASRLGETPTGFYGYTF; DNA: TGTGCCAGCAGACTTGGAGAGACCCCGACAGGGTTCTATGGCTACACCTTC
length: 16; size: -; V: TRBV20-1; J: TRBJ2-3; D: -; CDR3: CSARDGSRQSTDTQYF; DNA: TGCAGTGCTAGAGATGGGAGCCGGCAAAGCACAGATACGCAGTATTTT
length: 15; size: -; V: TRBV29-1; J: TRBJ2-1; D: TRBD1; CDR3: CSVSGQGRSCDEQFF; DNA: TGCAGCGTTTCGGGACAGGGAAGGTCCTGCGATGAGCAGTTCTTC
length: 15; size: few; V: TRBV3-1; J: TRBJ2-1; D: TRBD1; CDR3: CASSNSRDSFNEQFF; DNA: TGTGCCAGCAGCAACTCCCGGGACAGTTTCAATGAGCAGTTCTTC
length: 12; size: few; V: TRBV19; J: TRBJ2-5; D: -; CDR3: CASSTDTETQYF; DNA: TGTGCCAGTAGTACCGATACAGAGACCCAGTACTTC
length: 14; size: few; V: TRBV13; J: TRBJ2-1; D: -; CDR3: CASSSNTRSQSQFF; DNA: TGTGCCAGCAGCTCAAATACCCGGAGCCAATCGCAGTTCTTC
length: 16; size: -; V: TRBV6-6; J: TRBJ2-1; D: TRBD2; CDR3: CASSGERGLPYNEQFF; DNA: TGTGCCAGCAGTGGAGAGCGGGGCCTCCCATACAATGAGCAGTTCTTC
length: 11; size: many; V: TRBV7-6; J: TRBJ2-1; D: -; CDR3: CASSLGEEQFF; DNA: TGTGCCAGCAGCTTGGGTGAGGAGCAGTTCTTC
length: 19; size: once; V: TRBV2; J: TRBJ2-5; D: TRBD2; CDR3: CASSVKFGGGGSDQETQYF; DNA: TGTGCCAGCAGTGTCAAGTTTGGCGGGGGGGGCTCAGATCAAGAGACCCAGTACTTC
length: 15; size: many; V: TRBV6-5; J: TRBJ2-5; D: TRBD1; CDR3: CASSYSTGGEETQYF; DNA: TGTGCCAGCAGTTACTCGACAGGGGGGGAAGAGACCCAGTACTTC
length: 15; size: many; V: TRBV7-2; J: TRBJ2-7; D: -; CDR3: CASSHQWGTSFEQYF; DNA: TGTGCCAGCAGCCACCAGTGGGGTACTAGCTTCGAGCAGTACTTC
length: 13; size: many; V: TRBV20-1; J: TRBJ2-3; D: TRBD1; CDR3: CSARQGRTDTQYF; DNA: TGCAGTGCTCGACAGGGGAGGACAGATACGCAGTATTTT
length: 15; size: few; V: TRBV7-9; J: TRBJ2-1; D: TRBD2; CDR3: CASSPRLAGRNEQFF; DNA: TGTGCCAGCAGCCCTCGACTAGCGGGGAGGAATGAGCAGTTCTTC
length: 14; size: once; V: TRBV7-3; J: TRBJ1-6; D: -; CDR3: CASSSTGSRAPLHF; DNA: TGTGCCAGCAGCTCGACAGGTTCACGGGCACCCCTCCACTTT
length: 14; size: once; V: TRBV7-2; J: TRBJ2-7; D: -; CDR3: CASSIPRINYEQYF; DNA: TGTGCCAGCAGTATTCCGAGGATTAACTACGAGCAGTACTTC
length: 13; size: -; V: TRBV18; J: TRBJ1-1; D: -; CDR3: CASSPPGTPEAFF; DNA: TGTGCCAGCTCACCACCGGGGACACCTGAAGCTTTCTTT
length: 17; size: -; V: TRBV7-6; J: TRBJ1-4; D: TRBD1; CDR3: CASSLLDRDAFNEKLFF; DNA: TGTGCCAGCAGCTTGCTGGACAGGGACGCCTTTAATGAAAAACTGTTTTTT
length: 16; size: -; V: TRBV7-9; J: TRBJ2-7; D: -; CDR3: CASSSPIDAGVSEQYF; DNA: TGTGCCAGCAGCTCCCCTATTGATGCGGGTGTCTCCGAGCAGTACTTC
length: 12; size: -; V: TRBV20-1; J: TRBJ2-2; D: -; CDR3: CSASGDTGELFF; DNA: TGCAGTGCTAGTGGGGACACCGGGGAGCTGTTTTTT